This paragraph covers one T cell receptor (beta chain) sequence. The antigen remains unidentified. These data are taken from a study of OX40 agonist ivuxolimab in advanced cancers. The CDR3 has 14 residues. V was clipped by 0 bases and J by 1 base, with 7 bases between them. CDR1 and CDR2 (germline): SGHKS, YYEKEE (reference sequence). The data were produced by immunoSEQ multiplex PCR, yet TCRdb's version contains in-frame clones alone and is incomplete. The repertoire holds roughly 70,000 clones, with around 85% as singletons. General study findings and limits: By week 6 at 0.1 to 3.0 mg/kg, blood CD4+ and CD8+ T cells had expanded clonally. A proportion of nonresponders additionally exhibited low normalized T-cell clonal expansion.

V usage is TRBV5-5 and J usage is TRBJ1-1; no clear D gene. The receptor was derived from an adult with an advanced solid tumor such as melanoma, head and neck, liver or kidney cancer. The material sequenced was CD4+ or CD8+ T cells sorted from blood, taken in a trial of the OX40 agonist ivuxolimab. In DNA, the CDR3 is TGTGCCAGCAGCTTGGGCCCAACGAACACTGAAGCTTTCTTT. As protein: CASSLGPTNTEAFF. Combining the CDR3 with reference TRBV5-5 and TRBJ1-1 gives the whole variable domain DAGVTQSPTHLIKTRGQQVTLRCSPISGHKSVSWYQQVLGQGPQFIFQYYEKEERGRGNFPDRFSARQFPNYSSELNVNALLLGDSALYLCASSLGPTNTEAFFGQGTRLTVV.